The source of this TCR beta chain is a study of shared clonotypes between healthy human individuals (dated by TCRdb to about 2020). With respect to the entire study: The cohort included three men and a couple of women between 18 and 49 years of age. For each donor, three plates each were used for CD4 naive and CD4 memory, two plates were used for CD8 naive, and one plate was used for CD8 memory. To estimate repertoire size and how much clonotype sharing occurs between individuals, the study deeply sequenced the blood TCR repertoires of about five healthy adults. To increase sequencing depth and limit assay-specific biases, different laboratories used diverse techniques to prepare libraries and sequence TCR repertoires. Per donor, leukapheresis produced somewhere between about 0.9 and 9.5 billion PBMCs. Findings and caveats that apply to the study as a whole: Sampling was restricted to blood, and TCR repertoires in tissues likely differ from the TCR repertoires found in blood. Across a handful of donors, around 5.4% of naive CD4, roughly 3.3% of naive CD8, 2.3% of memory CD4, and under 0.45% of memory CD8 clonotypes were shared. Because the study included a small number of donors, the genetic and exposure-history diversity represented was limited. Compared with non-shared clonotypes, the clonotypes found in all four sorted-subset donors had higher generation probabilities. Pairwise subsampling led to the expectation that sequencing depth would affect the degree of clonotype sharing among donors. Naive subsets generally had larger estimated clonotype richness than memory subsets did. Incomplete sequencing was indicated by rarefaction of sorted-subset datasets, despite the large sequencing depth.

Measured from the cysteine to the phenylalanine, the CDR3 is 16 residues long. The retained sequence is limited to the CDR3, 48 bases, with the frame set at the first base. The germline V gene specifies SGHDT as CDR1 and YYEEEE as CDR2. Trimming accounts for 0 bases at V and 0 bases at J, while the number of junction bases matched to no gene is 5. Using the deep immunoSEQ assay, TCR CDR3 regions were amplified from genomic DNA by multiplex PCR. For each cell subset, the extracted genomic DNA was distributed evenly across all wells of several immunoSEQ 96-well plates, and each plate served as one replicate. Each replicate PCR for sorted subsets received about 180 ng genomic DNA, equal to around 32,000 T cell genomes. Purified libraries were quantified with a Qubit 3.0 fluorometer, sized on a Bioanalyzer 2100, and re-quantified with the KAPA Library Quantification kit. A separate single-read 150-cycle Illumina NextSeq 550 flow cell was used to sequence each immunoSEQ 96-well plate. Under the source paper's analysis protocol: The immunoSEQ output contained only junctional sequences without quality scores, so filtering could not match that applied to full-length reads. Sequences were annotated with PyIR, a Python wrapper for IgBLAST v1.9, using IMGT germline references to assign V/J genes and CDR3. Reads were filtered out if the reads had weak V/J assignments (E-value above 1e-6), no CDR3, stop codons, out-of-frame junctions, or ambiguous translated residues. V3J clonotypes were defined as sequences sharing an identical inferred V gene, J gene, and CDR3 amino acid sequence. Percentage overlap between repertoires was computed as shared unique clonotypes divided by the size of the smaller repertoire. Repertoire richness was assessed with RTK rarefaction, the Chao1 estimator, and Recon v2.1 estimates of unobserved clonotypes. For all TCRbeta clonotypes obtained by the gDNA method from four donors, generation probabilities were computed with OLGA. Sourced from immuneACCESS, this table was stored by TCRdb with only in-frame sequences that have V and J called. A share of the clones is absent; for the studies checked, an unresolved V gene accounts for under half, and the remainder has no known explanation. V, J and clone size derive from that table, while D and trimming were established from the DNA sequence. The sample yields 740,000 or so clones; roughly 73% were counted once. The ten largest clones add up to around 1.7% of the sample.

Comments on this clone: No antigen is known for it. Base qualities are not provided; no much larger clone lies one nucleotide away. Within the sample, other DNA sequences also encode this same CDR3.

The donors were healthy, HIV-negative adults with no recently reported acute infections or vaccinations. Every donor was a Caucasian adult residing in Nashville, Tennessee, USA. CD4+ T cells were enriched by magnetic negative selection; naive cells were then positively selected on CD45RA, and the negative fraction formed the memory subset. Blood was collected by leukapheresis, and PBMCs were isolated by Ficoll-Histopaque density gradient centrifugation and then cryopreserved in liquid nitrogen vapor phase. Purity and quantity of every magnetically sorted T cell population were checked by analytical flow cytometry. From each sorted fraction, genomic DNA was isolated and quantified by UV absorbance on a Nanodrop 2000c.

The sequencing sample was made of memory CD4+ T cells sorted from blood. The intended sense of this specimen's cell subset or site label: CD45RA-negative fraction. This TCR was recovered from a woman in her twenties or thirties in good health. The rearranged segments are TRBV5-6 and TRBJ1-1; TRBD1 aligns with 7 central bases. CDR3 sequence: CASSLDRGNLNTEAFF. The DNA reads TGTGCCAGCAGCTTGGACAGGGGTAACTTGAACACTGAAGCTTTCTTT.